Below, 15 T cell receptor beta chains from the same sample are listed, as sequenced in a study of blood T cells in healthy people across ages (dated by TCRdb to the mid-2010s). Libraries were prepared through 5' RACE. The data were produced on an Illumina HiSeq 2500. A second PCR of roughly 6 to 11 cycles was performed with a sample-barcoded 5' primer and a J-beta primer mix. TCRdb reprocessed the public reads (quality trimming at Q25 with fastp, clone calling with MiXCR) and kept in-frame beta chains. Here each entry gathers all rows of one CDR3 protein and keeps the most common genes and DNA. This sample holds 1.5 million to 2 million distinct CDR3 sequences; around 50% were observed only once. Over 2% of the sample belongs to the ten largest clones. The sequenced sample was blood. These receptors all come from a woman between 40 and 50 years old in good health.

The chain employs TRBV2 and TRBJ2-7; 10 bases agree with TRBD2. The J call could be wrong; TRBJ2-5 is a better fit for the DNA end. This CDR3 is built from 16 residues. Germline V gene sequence: CDR1 SNHLY, CDR2 FYNNEI. CDR3 sequence (DNA): TGTGCCAGCAGTGGATTTATAGCGGGGGGCGGGGAGACCCAGTACTTC. Its protein is CASSGFIAGGGETQYF.

The chain links TRBV5-1 to TRBJ1-2; a possible D gene is TRBD1 (5 bases). The CDR3 totals 16 residues. In germline, CDR1 is SGHRS, CDR2 YFSETQ. Trimming pared 3 bases from V and 3 bases from J, leaving 18 bases between. The CDR3 here is CASSSPLFDSYYGYTF. The CDR3 DNA reads TGCGCCAGCAGCTCCCCGCTTTTCGACAGCTACTATGGCTACACCTTC.

This clonotype was detected a few times. The chain is built from TRBV6-2 or TRBV6-3 and TRBJ2-1; 9 bases map to TRBD1. V dropped 4 bases and J dropped 6; count of bases not matched to a gene: 7. CDR1 and CDR2 (germline): MNHEY, SVGEGT. The CDR3 is 15 amino acids. CDR3 in amino acids: CASSSAGTGSNEQFF. CDR3 DNA: TGTGCCAGCAGTTCGGCCGGGACAGGGTCCAATGAGCAGTTCTTC.

The gene calls are TRBV24-1 and TRBJ1-2; TRBD1 agrees at 12 bases. The germline gives CDR1 KGHDR, CDR2 SFDVKD. V gave up 9 bases and J gave up 10 bases; unmatched junction bases: 14. The CDR3 spans 15 residues. The DNA of the CDR3 is TGTGCCACCGGGACAGGGGGCTCAACCTCATCGGCCTACACCTTC. It specifies CATGTGGSTSSAYTF.

The chain couples TRBV19 to TRBJ2-1; possibly TRBD2 for D (6 bases). Germline CDR1 is LNHDA and CDR2 is SQIVND (reference sequence). The CDR3 loop spans 14 amino acids. Trimming cost V 1 base and J 10 bases, with 14 bases left between them. This chain's CDR3 is CASSIAGEWGEQFF. For the CDR3, the DNA is TGTGCCAGTAGTATAGCGGGGGAGTGGGGCGAGCAGTTCTTC.

The CDR3 DNA reads as TGTGCCAGCAGTGACCACCCAGGGACTAGCGGGTACAATGAGCAGTTCTTC. This codes for CASSDHPGTSGYNEQFF. The rearrangement uses TRBV6-1 and TRBJ2-1, with TRBD2 matching 12 bases. This CDR3 is built from 17 residues. Trimming at V came to 3 bases and at J to 4 bases, leaving 7 bases not matched to a gene. Per germline, CDR1 MNHNS and CDR2 SASEGT.

The rearrangement links TRBV5-1 to TRBJ2-7; TRBD2 agrees at 10 bases. J gave up 3 bases and V 4 bases, and 10 bases lay outside the gene matches. The CDR3 runs to 16 residues. Germline V gene sequence: CDR1 SGHRS, CDR2 YFSETQ. This CDR3 is CASSRQTSGSLYEQYF. The CDR3 coding sequence is TGCGCCAGCAGCCGCCAGACTAGCGGGTCTCTCTACGAGCAGTACTTC.

The CDR3 is CASSHGGASEQYF. As DNA, the CDR3 is TGTGCCAGCAGCCATGGGGGGGCTAGCGAGCAGTACTTC. The V and J genes are TRBV14 and TRBJ2-7; D may be TRBD2 (7 bases). Germline assignment: CDR1 SGHDN and CDR2 FVKESK. The V end was cut by 3 bases, the J end by 6 bases, with 12 bases between. The CDR3 length is 13 residues.

The rearrangement links TRBV9 to TRBJ2-5; perhaps TRBD2 as D (5 bases). The CDR3 has 13 residues. Trimming left V 3 bases short and J 11 bases short, with 17 bases between. Germline CDR1 reads SGDLS; CDR2 reads YYNGEE. As DNA, the CDR3 is TGTGCCAGCAGCGGTCGGGGTCTAAATGAGCAGTACTTC. Translated, it gives CASSGRGLNEQYF.

The rearrangement links TRBV12-3 or TRBV12-4 to TRBJ2-7, with unresolved D. The CDR3 covers 14 residues. Trimming took 1 base from V and 3 from J, leaving 10 bases between them. The CDR3 spells CASSLGVGIYEQYF. The CDR3 DNA reads as TGTGCCAGCAGTTTAGGGGTGGGGATCTACGAGCAGTACTTC.

This sequence joins TRBV24-1 and TRBJ2-3, with no clear D. V was pared by 5 bases and J by 3 bases, with 11 bases between. Germline V gene data show CDR1 as KGHDR and CDR2 as SFDVKD. The CDR3 totals 14 residues. The CDR3 reads CATSALGATDTQYF. CDR3 in DNA: TGTGCCACCAGTGCCCTAGGCGCGACAGATACGCAGTATTTT.

This chain joins TRBV29-1 and TRBJ1-1; D gene unclear. The V end lost 4 bases, the J end lost 7 bases, and 10 bases lay between the germline ends. From germline, CDR1 is SQVTM and CDR2 ANQGSEA. The CDR3 consists of 11 residues. DNA of the CDR3: TGCAGCGTTGTTGGAATGCTTGAAGCTTTCTTT. This codes for CSVVGMLEAFF.

There are a few counts of this clonotype. The chain couples TRBV5-1 to TRBJ2-1; 9 bases match TRBD1. The length of the CDR3 is 15 residues. J lost 9 bases, V lost 0 bases, and 7 bases had no gene match. Germline-derived CDR1 and CDR2 are SGHRS and YFSETQ. CDR3 loop: CASSLDGTGFSEQFF. For the CDR3, the DNA is TGCGCCAGCAGCTTGGACGGGACAGGGTTTAGTGAGCAGTTCTTC.

In its sample, this clonotype was seen once. V is TRBV9 and J is TRBJ2-3, with TRBD2 matching over 10 bases. This CDR3 has 17 amino acids. Germline-derived CDR1 and CDR2 are SGDLS and YYNGEE. The junction had 10 bases not matched to a gene; V was cut back by 0 bases and J by 6 bases. DNA of the CDR3: TGTGCCAGCAGCGTAGGAGTAGCGGGGGGCCCCGTGGATACGCAGTATTTT. Translating gives CASSVGVAGGPVDTQYF.

This clonotype occurred many times. This chain connects TRBV7-2 to TRBJ1-2, with TRBD1 matching 10 bases. The V gene end was trimmed by 4 bases and the J gene end by 6 bases; junction bases not matched to a gene: 2. The CDR3 totals 13 residues. Germline V gene data show CDR1 as SGHTA and CDR2 as FQGNSA. The CDR3 nucleotides are TGTGCCAGCAGCTCGGGACAGGGGAATGGCTACACCTTC. Its protein product is CASSSGQGNGYTF. The full variable domain, in which reference TRBV7-2 and TRBJ1-2 provide the parts outside the CDR3, is GAGVSQSPSNKVTEKGKDVELRCDPISGHTALYWYRQSLGQGLEFLIYFQGNSAPDKSGLPSDRFSAERTGGSVSTLTIQRTQQEDSAVYLCASSSGQGNGYTFGSGTRLTVV.